The 5 T cell receptor beta chains below were found in one sample sequenced in a study of blood T cell repertoires in COVID-19 (dated by TCRdb to 2020 to 2021). Library creation used the immunoSEQ multiplex PCR assay. Drawn from immuneACCESS, this table holds only the in-frame rearrangements with V and J called that TCRdb kept. Clones are partly lost; checked studies trace under half to an unresolved V gene and leave the rest unexplained. The sample table holds approximately 83,000 clones, of which around four fifths were seen once. The ten largest clones add up to 9.8% of the sample. Specimen: peripheral blood. Receptors were obtained from a woman older than 75 with acute or convalescent COVID-19.

Only a few counts were recorded for this clone. The chain combines TRBV6-6 with TRBJ1-2; D remains ambiguous. Germline assignment: CDR1 MNHNY and CDR2 SVGAGI (reference sequence). Trimming pared 7 bases from V and 4 bases from J, leaving 13 bases between. The CDR3 contains 13 residues. CDR3 sequence: CASTSGLPYGYTF. CDR3 coding DNA: TGTGCCAGCACCTCTGGGCTCCCCTATGGCTACACCTTC.

The chain joins TRBV5-1 to TRBJ2-2; TRBD1 aligns across 7 bases. Losses at the gene ends were 6 bases for V and 1 base for J; bases not matched to a gene: 3. CDR3 size: 14 residues. CDR1 is SGHRS, CDR2 YFSETQ, per germline. The CDR3 DNA reads as TGCGCCAGCACCCAGGGGGTGAACACCGGGGAGCTGTTTTTT. Its translation is CASTQGVNTGELFF.

V gene TRBV7-9 combines with J gene TRBJ2-1, with 9 bases fitting TRBD1. V was clipped by 2 bases and J by 6 bases; unmatched bases: 5. The CDR3 has 15 amino acids. Germline V gives CDR1 SEHNR, CDR2 FQNEAQ (reference sequence). CDR3 sequence reads: CASSLRDRESNEQFF. CDR3 DNA sequence: TGTGCCAGCAGCTTAAGGGACAGGGAGTCCAATGAGCAGTTCTTC.

The chain has TRBV6-5 and TRBJ1-5; 10 nucleotides align to TRBD1. V trimming: 7 bases; J trimming: 8 bases; junction bases outside the gene matches: 8. The CDR3 has 14 residues. Germline V gene lookup returns CDR1 MNHEY and CDR2 SVGAGI. CDR3 loop: CASIFGQGGEPQHF. The CDR3 region has the DNA TGTGCCAGCATTTTTGGACAGGGGGGCGAGCCCCAGCATTTT.

The chain joins TRBV7-9 to TRBJ1-1; D gene uncertain. Germline lookup yields CDR1 SEHNR and CDR2 FQNEAQ (reference sequence). The CDR3 totals 16 residues. V lost 4 bases and J 0 bases, leaving 15 bases between the germline ends. In nucleotides, the CDR3 is TGTGCCAGCAGCTCCGGGTCCCTATTCATGAACACTGAAGCTTTCTTT. Amino acids: CASSSGSLFMNTEAFF.